This TCR beta chain originates from a study of shared clonotypes between healthy human individuals. The authors' processing: ImmunoSEQ yielded junction-only sequences lacking quality scores, so filtering differed. Clones were sequenced by immunoSEQ multiplex PCR, and TCRdb holds only the in-frame ones, with some missing. V and J calls and clone size follow that table, whereas D and trimming were derived from the DNA. The table has 2 million to 2.5 million clones, around 95% seen once. The receptor was derived from a man aged 18 to 35 in good health. The specimen sequenced was naive CD4+ T cells sorted from blood. Subset of the sample: CD45RA+ positively selected.

The CDR3 reads CASSTLADSLNTDTQYF. CDR3 nucleotide sequence: TGTGCCAGCAGTACCTTAGCGGATTCCCTTAACACAGATACGCAGTATTTT. The V gene is TRBV2, the J gene TRBJ2-3, with D perhaps matching TRBD2 (6 bases). The CDR3 is 17 amino acids. Trimming removed 5 bases from V and 2 bases from J, with 20 bases in between. Germline assignment: CDR1 SNHLY and CDR2 FYNNEI.